This is a list of T cell receptor beta chains from one sample in a study of cytomegalovirus exposure and HLA in healthy donors. This table comes from immunoSEQ multiplex PCR, and its TCRdb copy is limited to in-frame clones, with some not included. The table lists some 160,000 clones, more than 75% of them singletons, with 1.4% to 1.5% in the top ten. Sequencing was carried out using PBMCs. The receptors shown here come from a male donor in good health and CMV-seronegative. The conserved cysteine and the conserved F or W are not part of the CDR3 here.

V,CDR3
TRBV19,ARGHRRDRRNYEQY
TRBV4-3,ASSQASTGIEKLF
TRBV18,ASSTPTGIYNEQF
TRBV14,ASSQERIAGKNIQY
TRBV11-2,ASSLVTGFSTDTQY
TRBV7-9,ASSLAGGTTEAF
TRBV28,ASNEYGGGYT
TRBV28,ASSLGRVGQPQH
TRBV5-4,ATRGPGAFTDTQY
TRBV9,ASSAGQGSGGAF
TRBV6-1,ASSEALIHRDGYT
TRBV7-9,SSSRDYYEQY
TRBV27,ASRSSGTGELF
TRBV28,ASRPRRDNGYT
TRBV28,ASSLAGYEQY
TRBV14,ASSPGLAGGRGNNEQF
TRBV6-1,ASRGTGVNYGYT
TRBV5-1,ASSLAGGSGANVLT
TRBV5-6,ASSRDRKGYYEQY
TRBV29-1,SVTSGTALLSAF
TRBV11-2,ASSSRSLAGYEQY
TRBV5-1,ASSLDGQGLGGELF
TRBV13,ASSLEGLAGGAYNEQF
TRBV7-2,ASSPGGKETQY
TRBV18,ASSPGQVPLDEQY
TRBV7-2,ASSLRLAGDNEQF